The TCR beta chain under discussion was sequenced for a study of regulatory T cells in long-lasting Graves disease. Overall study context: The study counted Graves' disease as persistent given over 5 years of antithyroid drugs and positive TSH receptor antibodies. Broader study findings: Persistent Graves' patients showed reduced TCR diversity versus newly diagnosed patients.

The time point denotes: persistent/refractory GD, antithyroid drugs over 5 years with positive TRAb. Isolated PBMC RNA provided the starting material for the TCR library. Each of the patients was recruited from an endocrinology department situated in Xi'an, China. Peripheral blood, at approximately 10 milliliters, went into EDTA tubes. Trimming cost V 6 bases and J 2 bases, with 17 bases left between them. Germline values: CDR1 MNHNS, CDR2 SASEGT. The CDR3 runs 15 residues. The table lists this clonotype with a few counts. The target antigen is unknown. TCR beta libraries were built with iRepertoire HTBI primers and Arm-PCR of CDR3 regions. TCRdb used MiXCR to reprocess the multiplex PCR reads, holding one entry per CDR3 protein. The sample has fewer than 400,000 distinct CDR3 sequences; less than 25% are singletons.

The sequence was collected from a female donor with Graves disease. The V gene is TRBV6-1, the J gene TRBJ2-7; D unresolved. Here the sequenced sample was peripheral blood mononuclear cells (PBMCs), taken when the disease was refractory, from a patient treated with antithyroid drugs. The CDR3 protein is CASSLHTFSTYEQYF. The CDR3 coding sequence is TGTGCCAGCAGCCTTCACACCTTCTCGACCTACGAGCAGTACTTC.